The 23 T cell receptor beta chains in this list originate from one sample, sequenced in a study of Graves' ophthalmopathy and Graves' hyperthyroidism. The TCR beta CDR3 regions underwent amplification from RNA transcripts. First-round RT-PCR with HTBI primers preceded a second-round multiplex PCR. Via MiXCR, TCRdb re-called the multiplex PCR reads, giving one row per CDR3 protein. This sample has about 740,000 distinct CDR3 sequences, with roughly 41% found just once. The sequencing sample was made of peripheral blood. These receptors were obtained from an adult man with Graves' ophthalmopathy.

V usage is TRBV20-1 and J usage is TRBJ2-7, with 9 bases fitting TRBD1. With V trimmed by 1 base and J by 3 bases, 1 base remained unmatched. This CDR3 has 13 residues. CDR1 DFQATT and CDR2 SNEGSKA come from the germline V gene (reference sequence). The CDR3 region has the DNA TGCAGTGCTAGAGCGGGACAGGGCTACGAGCAGTACTTC. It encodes CSARAGQGYEQYF.

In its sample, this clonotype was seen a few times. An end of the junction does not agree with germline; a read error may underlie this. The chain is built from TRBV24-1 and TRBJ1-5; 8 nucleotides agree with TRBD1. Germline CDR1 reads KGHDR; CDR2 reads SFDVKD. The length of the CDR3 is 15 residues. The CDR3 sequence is CASSPGQGFNQPQHF. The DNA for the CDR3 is TGTGCCAGCAGTCCTGGACAGGGTTTTAATCAGCCCCAGCATTTT.

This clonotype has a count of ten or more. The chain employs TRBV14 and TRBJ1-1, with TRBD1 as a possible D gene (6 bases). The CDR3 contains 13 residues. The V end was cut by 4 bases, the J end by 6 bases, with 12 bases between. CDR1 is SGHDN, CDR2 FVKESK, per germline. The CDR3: CASSRTVVSEAFF. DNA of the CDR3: TGTGCCAGCAGCCGGACAGTTGTTTCTGAAGCTTTCTTT.

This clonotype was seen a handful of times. The CDR3 loop reads CSANPPTRGYGYEQYF. The CDR3 nucleotides are TGCAGTGCTAACCCCCCCACTCGGGGGTACGGCTACGAGCAGTACTTC. The V and J genes are TRBV20-1 and TRBJ2-7; D might be TRBD2 (6 bases). The germline CDR1 and CDR2 sequences are DFQATT and SNEGSKA (reference sequence). Trimming removed 4 bases at V and 3 bases at J, with 22 bases between. CDR3 length equals 16 residues.

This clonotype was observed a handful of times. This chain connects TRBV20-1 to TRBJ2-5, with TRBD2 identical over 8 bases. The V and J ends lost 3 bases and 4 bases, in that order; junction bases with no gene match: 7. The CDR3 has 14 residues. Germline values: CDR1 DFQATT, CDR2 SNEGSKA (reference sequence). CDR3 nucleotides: TGCAGTGCTAGCATGGGGCGGGAGGTAGAGACCCAGTACTTC. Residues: CSASMGREVETQYF.

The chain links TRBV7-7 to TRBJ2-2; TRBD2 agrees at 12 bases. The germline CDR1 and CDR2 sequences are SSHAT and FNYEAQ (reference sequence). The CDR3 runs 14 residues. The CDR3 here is CARETSGGTGELFF. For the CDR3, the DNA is TGTGCTAGGGAGACTAGCGGGGGCACCGGGGAGCTGTTTTTT.

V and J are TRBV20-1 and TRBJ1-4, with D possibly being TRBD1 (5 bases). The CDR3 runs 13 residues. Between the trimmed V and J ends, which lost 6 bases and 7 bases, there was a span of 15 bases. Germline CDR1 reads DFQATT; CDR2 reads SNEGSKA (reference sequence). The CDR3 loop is CSAREGAGEKLFF. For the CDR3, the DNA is TGCAGTGCCAGGGAGGGTGCGGGTGAAAAACTGTTTTTT.

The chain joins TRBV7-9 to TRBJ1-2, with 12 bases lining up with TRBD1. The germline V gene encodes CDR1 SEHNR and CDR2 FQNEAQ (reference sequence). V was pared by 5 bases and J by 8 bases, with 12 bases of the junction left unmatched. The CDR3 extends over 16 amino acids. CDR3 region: CASSPGGTGGAYGYTF. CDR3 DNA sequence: TGTGCCAGCAGCCCAGGGGGGACAGGGGGCGCTTACGGCTACACCTTC.

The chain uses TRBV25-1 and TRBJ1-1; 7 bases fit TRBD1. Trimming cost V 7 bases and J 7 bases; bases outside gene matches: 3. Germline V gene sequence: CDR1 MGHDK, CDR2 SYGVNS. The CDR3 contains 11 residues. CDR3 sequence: CASIRGDEAFF. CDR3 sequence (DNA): TGTGCCAGCATCAGGGGGGATGAAGCTTTCTTT.

CDR3 nucleotides: TGTGCCAGCTCTTCGATCAGGGAAGGAAAACTGTTTTTT. It translates to CASSSIREGKLFF. V gene TRBV2 combines with J gene TRBJ1-4, with TRBD1 as a possible D gene (5 bases). Germline CDR1 reads SNHLY; CDR2 reads FYNNEI. The CDR3 is made up of 13 amino acids. Trimming removed 8 bases at V and 10 bases at J, with 17 bases between.

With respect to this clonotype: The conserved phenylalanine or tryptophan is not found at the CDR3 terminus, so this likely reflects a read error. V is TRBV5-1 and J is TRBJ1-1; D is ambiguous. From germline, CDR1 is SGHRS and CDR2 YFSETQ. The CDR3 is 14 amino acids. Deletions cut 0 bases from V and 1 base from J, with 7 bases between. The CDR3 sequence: CASSLDGRNTEAFL. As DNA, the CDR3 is TGCGCCAGCAGCTTGGATGGAAGGAACACTGAAGCTTTCCTT.

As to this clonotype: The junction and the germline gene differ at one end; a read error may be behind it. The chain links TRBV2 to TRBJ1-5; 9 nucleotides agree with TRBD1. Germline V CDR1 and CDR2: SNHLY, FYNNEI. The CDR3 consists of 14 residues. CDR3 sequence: CATSYTGGYQPQHF. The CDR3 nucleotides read TGTGCCACCAGTTACACAGGGGGCTATCAGCCCCAGCATTTT.

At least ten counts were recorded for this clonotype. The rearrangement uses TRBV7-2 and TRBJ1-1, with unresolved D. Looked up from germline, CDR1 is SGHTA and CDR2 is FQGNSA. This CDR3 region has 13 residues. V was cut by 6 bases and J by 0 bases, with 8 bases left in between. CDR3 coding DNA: TGTGCCAGCAGTGCTGTGATGAACACTGAAGCTTTCTTT. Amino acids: CASSAVMNTEAFF.

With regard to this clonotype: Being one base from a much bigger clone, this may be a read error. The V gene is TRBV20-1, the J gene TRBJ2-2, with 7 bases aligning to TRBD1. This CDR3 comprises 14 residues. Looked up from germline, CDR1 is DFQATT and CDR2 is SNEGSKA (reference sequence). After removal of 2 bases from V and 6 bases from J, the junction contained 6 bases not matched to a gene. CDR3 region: CSARKTGMSGELFF. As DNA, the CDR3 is TGCAGTGCTAGAAAGACAGGGATGTCCGGGGAGCTGTTTTTT.

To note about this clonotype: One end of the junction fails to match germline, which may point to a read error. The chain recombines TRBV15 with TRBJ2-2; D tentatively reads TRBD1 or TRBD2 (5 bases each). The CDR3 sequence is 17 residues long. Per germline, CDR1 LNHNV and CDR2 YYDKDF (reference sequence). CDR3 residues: CATSRGDDSLIAGELVF. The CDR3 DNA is TGTGCCACCAGCAGAGGCGACGACAGCTTAATAGCCGGGGAGCTGGTTTTT. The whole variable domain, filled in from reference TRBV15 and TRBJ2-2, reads DAMVIQNPRYQVTQFGKPVTLSCSQTLNHNVMYWYQQKSSQAPKLLFHYYDKDFNNEADTPDNFQSRRPNTSFCFLDIRSPGLGDTAMYLCATSRGDDSLIAGELVFGEGSRLTVL.

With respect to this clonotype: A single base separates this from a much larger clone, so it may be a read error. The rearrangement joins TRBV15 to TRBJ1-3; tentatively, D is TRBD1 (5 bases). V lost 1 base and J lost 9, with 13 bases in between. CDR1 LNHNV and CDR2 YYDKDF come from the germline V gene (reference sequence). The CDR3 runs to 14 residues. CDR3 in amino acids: CATSRGGTRSTIYF. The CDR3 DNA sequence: TGTGCCACCAGCAGAGGAGGGACGAGAAGCACCATATATTTT.

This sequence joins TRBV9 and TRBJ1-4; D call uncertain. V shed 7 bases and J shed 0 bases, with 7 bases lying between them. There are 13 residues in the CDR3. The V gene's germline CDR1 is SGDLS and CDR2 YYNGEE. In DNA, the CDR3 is TGTGCCAGCCGTAATGCAACTAATGAAAAACTGTTTTTT. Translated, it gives CASRNATNEKLFF. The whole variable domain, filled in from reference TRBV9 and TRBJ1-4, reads DSGVTQTPKHLITATGQRVTLRCSPRSGDLSVYWYQQSLDQGLQFLIQYYNGEERAKGNILERFSAQQFPDLHSELNLSSLELGDSALYFCASRNATNEKLFFGSGTQLSVL.

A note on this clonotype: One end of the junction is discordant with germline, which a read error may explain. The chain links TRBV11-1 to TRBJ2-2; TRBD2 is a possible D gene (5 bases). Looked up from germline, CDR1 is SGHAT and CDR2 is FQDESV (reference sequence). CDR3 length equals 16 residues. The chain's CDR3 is CASRLQAGQNTGELFF. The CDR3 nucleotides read TGTGCCAGCCGCTTGCAGGCGGGCCAAAACACCGGGGAGCTGTTTTTT.

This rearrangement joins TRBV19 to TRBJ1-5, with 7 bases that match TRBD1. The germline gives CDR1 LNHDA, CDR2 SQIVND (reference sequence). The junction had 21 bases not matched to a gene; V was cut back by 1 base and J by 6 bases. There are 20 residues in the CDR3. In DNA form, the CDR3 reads TGTGCCAGTAGTATAGGCGCCGGGGACAGATCCGTTTGGGCGCGTCAGCCCCAGCATTTT. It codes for CASSIGAGDRSVWARQPQHF.

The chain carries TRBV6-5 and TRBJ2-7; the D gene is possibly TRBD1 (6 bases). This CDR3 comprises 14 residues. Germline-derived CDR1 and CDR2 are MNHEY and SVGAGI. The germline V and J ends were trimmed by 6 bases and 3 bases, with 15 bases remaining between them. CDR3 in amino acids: CASRRSTGFYEQYF. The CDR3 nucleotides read TGTGCCAGCAGAAGGAGTACAGGGTTCTACGAGCAGTACTTC.

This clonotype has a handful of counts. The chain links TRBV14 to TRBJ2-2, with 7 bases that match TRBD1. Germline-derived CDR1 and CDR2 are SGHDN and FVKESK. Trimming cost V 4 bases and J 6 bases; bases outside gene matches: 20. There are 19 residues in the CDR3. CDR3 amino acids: CASSPDRFSREESSGELFF. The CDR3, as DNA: TGTGCCAGCAGCCCGGACAGGTTCAGCCGCGAAGAGTCCTCCGGGGAGCTGTTTTTT. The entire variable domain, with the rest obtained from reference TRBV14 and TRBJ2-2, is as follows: EAGVTQFPSHSVIEKGQTVTLRCDPISGHDNLYWYRRVMGKEIKFLLHFVKESKQDESGMPNNRFLAERTGGTYSTLKVQPAELEDSGVYFCASSPDRFSREESSGELFFGEGSRLTVL.

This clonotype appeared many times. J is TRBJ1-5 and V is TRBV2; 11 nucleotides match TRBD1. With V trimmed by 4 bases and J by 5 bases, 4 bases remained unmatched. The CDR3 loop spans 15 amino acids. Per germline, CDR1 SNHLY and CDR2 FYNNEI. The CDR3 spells CASSVGQGGHQPQHF. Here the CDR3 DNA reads TGTGCCAGCAGTGTGGGACAGGGGGGTCATCAGCCCCAGCATTTT. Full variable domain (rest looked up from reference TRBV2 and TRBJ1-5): EPEVTQTPSHQVTQMGQEVILRCVPISNHLYFYWYRQILGQKVEFLVSFYNNEISEKSEIFDDQFSVERPDGSNFTLKIRSTKLEDSAMYFCASSVGQGGHQPQHFGDGTRLSIL.

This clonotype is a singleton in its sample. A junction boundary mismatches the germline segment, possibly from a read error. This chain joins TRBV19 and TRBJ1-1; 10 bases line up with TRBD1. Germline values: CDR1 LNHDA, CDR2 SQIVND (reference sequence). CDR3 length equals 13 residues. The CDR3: CAVTSWDRGRPLF. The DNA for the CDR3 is TGTGCCGTGACTTCGTGGGACAGGGGTCGCCCTTTGTTT. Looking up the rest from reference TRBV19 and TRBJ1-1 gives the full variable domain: DGGITQSPKYLFRKEGQNVTLSCEQNLNHDAMYWYRQDPGQGLRLIYYSQIVNDFQKGDIAEGYSVSREKKESFPLTVTSAQKNPTAFYLCAVTSWDRGRPLFGQGTRLTVV.